This TCR beta chain was recorded in a study of blood T cell repertoires in COVID-19. On the study more broadly: Italy, Spain and the United States were the sources of the convalescent and acute COVID-19 samples. The cDNA or gDNA used as material had been derived from T cells, B-cell-depleted T cells, or PBMCs.

How the authors handled the data: Reference gene primers were amplified, and this amplification served to estimate nucleated cell counts. Method: immunoSEQ multiplex PCR; TCRdb's copy keeps in-frame clones and lacks some. V, J and clone size are those of that table, while D and trimming were read from the DNA. The data show under 300,000 clones, 87% seen once. The CDR3 covers 14 residues. Germline V gene sequence: CDR1 MNHEY, CDR2 SVGAGI. V trimming: 2 bases; J trimming: 4 bases; junction bases outside the gene matches: 1. The material sequenced was peripheral blood. This chain joins TRBV6-5 and TRBJ1-2, with 10 positions matching TRBD1. The sequence derives from a man aged 60 to 69 who had recovered from COVID-19. CDR3 coding DNA: TGTGCCAGCAGTTACGGGACAGGGGTCTATGGCTACACCTTC. It translates to CASSYGTGVYGYTF.